Listed below are T cell receptor beta chains from one sample, sequenced in a study of CD8+ T cells in alopecia areata. Only in-frame clones appear in the TCRdb table, and some are missing; sequencing was by immunoSEQ multiplex PCR. The sample includes 110,000 or so clones, roughly two thirds seen only once; the top ten take around 2.8%. What was sequenced was CD4+ T cells sorted from blood. These receptors came from a human donor in good health. Each CDR3 is given without its conserved first and last residue.

v_gene: TRBV14; CDR3aa: ASSLNQGTPEEQY
v_gene: TRBV29-1; CDR3aa: SVALGSGGNEQY
v_gene: TRBV30; CDR3aa: AWSVQSGQPQH
v_gene: TRBV5-6; CDR3aa: ASSAGLMNTEAF
v_gene: TRBV5-4; CDR3aa: ASRGDRTTYEQY
v_gene: TRBV7-9; CDR3aa: ASSPANTGELF
v_gene: TRBV4-1; CDR3aa: ASSRLGGGERSTEAF
v_gene: TRBV23-1; CDR3aa: ARGMGNEKLF
v_gene: TRBV18; CDR3aa: ASSPSGDNEQF
v_gene: TRBV30; CDR3aa: AWRRGRGSTDTQY
v_gene: TRBV29-1; CDR3aa: SVVRGTYEQY
v_gene: TRBV7-9; CDR3aa: ASSLDGTPNNEQF
v_gene: TRBV4-1; CDR3aa: ASSHHRDGVLHEQY
v_gene: TRBV4-1; CDR3aa: ASSRTGGERSTEAF
v_gene: TRBV29-1; CDR3aa: SAQTGGNQPQH
v_gene: TRBV19; CDR3aa: ASSIVGTVNTGELF
v_gene: TRBV7-9; CDR3aa: ASSPLSIYNSPLH
v_gene: TRBV5-1; CDR3aa: ASSQTPGAYEQY
v_gene: TRBV27; CDR3aa: ASSFRRVWDQPQH
v_gene: TRBV30; CDR3aa: AWSGGNTIY
v_gene: TRBV30; CDR3aa: AWSVRGGETQY
v_gene: TRBV11-2; CDR3aa: ASSRTGLAGPLQETQY
v_gene: TRBV5-1; CDR3aa: ASSFFGAGYGYT
v_gene: TRBV30; CDR3aa: AWNRASTDTQY
v_gene: TRBV5-4; CDR3aa: ASSLPPGQGRFEDGYT
v_gene: TRBV4-1; CDR3aa: ASSQERAFVLT
v_gene: TRBV30; CDR3aa: AWSVLGTSAYNEQF
v_gene: TRBV19; CDR3aa: ASSRQRTGNTEAF
v_gene: TRBV7-2; CDR3aa: ASSAAGRSGANVLT
v_gene: TRBV5-1; CDR3aa: ASSLGTNYGYT
v_gene: TRBV2; CDR3aa: ASSEARREQY
v_gene: TRBV4-1; CDR3aa: ASSPGGPVTQY
v_gene: TRBV4-1; CDR3aa: ASSHRGDRSYEQY
v_gene: TRBV30; CDR3aa: AWSELNYGYT
v_gene: TRBV4-1; CDR3aa: ASSQKKGENTEAF
v_gene: TRBV7-8; CDR3aa: ASSWSAYEQY
v_gene: TRBV7-9; CDR3aa: ASSPGTGLGYT
v_gene: TRBV20-1; CDR3aa: SARKGTEQF
v_gene: TRBV30; CDR3aa: AWSVGTNTEAF
v_gene: TRBV2; CDR3aa: ASSVKRGALGDTQY
v_gene: TRBV7-2; CDR3aa: ASSLTSGNTEAF
v_gene: TRBV7-9; CDR3aa: ASSEDGADTQY
v_gene: TRBV29-1; CDR3aa: SVAYRGLAEAF
v_gene: TRBV7-2; CDR3aa: ASSLAAGSNQPQH
v_gene: TRBV29-1; CDR3aa: SVRTSGGGDTQY
v_gene: TRBV30; CDR3aa: AWTIDSRSGNTIY
v_gene: TRBV27; CDR3aa: ASSLSGTGYEQY
v_gene: TRBV30; CDR3aa: AWTPGGGTQY
v_gene: TRBV30; CDR3aa: AWRATGTGDQPQH
v_gene: TRBV29-1; CDR3aa: SVGDRGWTEAF